The 8 T cell receptor beta chains in this list originate from one sample, sequenced in a study of blood T cell repertoires in COVID-19. TCRdb's table, derived via immunoSEQ multiplex PCR, lists solely in-frame clones and lacks some. The table includes some 110,000 clones, 85% to 90% detected once. The sequenced material came from peripheral blood. Receptors originate from a human donor in a cohort sampled during active COVID-19.

This clone was detected once. The CDR3 loop is CASSVAPSSGRNEQFF. The CDR3 DNA reads as TGTGCCAGCAGCGTAGCTCCGTCTAGCGGGAGGAATGAGCAGTTCTTC. The V call is TRBV9, the J call TRBJ2-1; 11 nucleotides match TRBD2. The CDR3 is 16 amino acids. CDR1 and CDR2 (germline): SGDLS, YYNGEE. V lost 0 bases, J lost 7 bases, and 6 bases stayed unmatched.

J is TRBJ1-2 and V is TRBV21-1; TRBD1 is the table's D call and was not checked against the DNA. TRBV21-1 represents a pseudogene. The length of the CDR3 is 18 residues. CDR3 coding DNA: TGTGCCAGCAGCAAAGCGCTCCGGCAGGGGGTACCTAACTATGGCTACACCTTC. Translating it yields CASSKALRQGVPNYGYTF.

The chain is built from TRBV18 and TRBJ1-2; D remains ambiguous. The CDR3 length is 14 residues. From germline, CDR1 is KGHSH and CDR2 LQKENI. V shed 0 bases and J shed 1 base, with 6 bases lying between them. The CDR3 region is CASSPPSSNYGYTF. CDR3 in DNA: TGTGCCAGCTCACCACCGTCCAGTAACTATGGCTACACCTTC. The whole variable domain, remainder taken from reference TRBV18 and TRBJ1-2, is NAGVMQNPRHLVRRRGQEARLRCSPMKGHSHVYWYRQLPEEGLKFMVYLQKENIIDESGMPKERFSAEFPKEGPSILRIQQVVRGDSAAYFCASSPPSSNYGYTFGSGTRLTVV.

The chain carries TRBV5-1 and TRBJ2-7; TRBD1 is a possible D gene (5 bases). Per the germline V gene, CDR1 is SGHRS and CDR2 is YFSETQ. The CDR3 is 13 residues long. Trimming removed 4 bases at V and 7 bases at J, with 15 bases between. CDR3 DNA sequence: TGCGCCAGCAGCCCGGCGGCAGGGAAGGAGCAGTACTTC. Protein sequence: CASSPAAGKEQYF.

The rearrangement uses TRBV6-2 or TRBV6-3 and TRBJ2-2; 11 bases fit TRBD2. Trimming removed 6 bases from V and 5 bases from J; junction bases left unmatched: 5. CDR1 is MNHEY, CDR2 SVGEGT, per germline. CDR3 length equals 15 residues. CDR3 residues: CASSRLAGRTGELFF. In DNA form, the CDR3 reads TGTGCCAGCAGCCGACTAGCGGGGCGTACCGGGGAGCTGTTTTTT.

The V call is TRBV11-2, the J call TRBJ1-6; TRBD1 matches at 7 bases. The CDR3 has 15 amino acids. The junction had 6 bases not matched to a gene; V was cut back by 5 bases and J by 5 bases. Germline V lookup: CDR1 SGHAT, CDR2 FQNNGV. This CDR3 reads CASSRRTGNNSPLHF. The CDR3 nucleotides read TGTGCCAGCAGCCGGCGGACAGGAAATAATTCACCCCTCCACTTT.

The chain has TRBV9 and TRBJ1-3, with D perhaps matching TRBD1 (6 bases). This CDR3 is built from 15 residues. V lost 0 bases and J lost 4, with 11 bases in between. Germline CDR1 is SGDLS and CDR2 is YYNGEE. In nucleotides, the CDR3 is TGTGCCAGCAGCGTAGAACAGGGAACGGGAAACACCATATATTTT. Translation gives CASSVEQGTGNTIYF.

This chain links TRBV2 with TRBJ2-5; 8 bases agree with TRBD2. Germline V gene data show CDR1 as SNHLY and CDR2 as FYNNEI. This CDR3 spans 13 amino acids. The ends lost 6 bases at V and 5 bases at J; junction bases unmatched: 5. The CDR3 nucleotides read TGTGCCAGCAGAGGACTAGCAGGGGAGACCCAGTACTTC. Encoded protein: CASRGLAGETQYF.